This T cell receptor delta chain is drawn from a study of gammadelta T cells in human blood. Study-wide points: Microbial exposure appeared to drive polyclonal γδ T cell expansion after birth.

TCRdb reran clone calling via CATT on the RT-PCR reads. The repertoire consists of roughly 1,600 delta-chain clones, with 8% to 9% occurring once and the leading ten covering 3.5% to 5%. V was pared by 1 base and J by 0 bases, with 20 bases of the junction left unmatched. The CDR3 has 23 residues. CDR1 is TSWWSYY and CDR2 is QGS in the germline V gene. Comment on this clone: Its target is not known.

Sequencing was done on a sample of non-Vgamma9Vdelta2 gamma-delta T cells from infant blood. The sequence derives from a human donor. The V gene is TRDV1, the J gene TRDJ1; TRDD3 matches at 13 bases. For the CDR3, the DNA is TGTGCTCTTGGGGAACCGGGTCCTAGGCCAGTTACTGGGGGATACGTGTACACCGATAAACTCATCTTT. It yields the protein CALGEPGPRPVTGGYVYTDKLIF.